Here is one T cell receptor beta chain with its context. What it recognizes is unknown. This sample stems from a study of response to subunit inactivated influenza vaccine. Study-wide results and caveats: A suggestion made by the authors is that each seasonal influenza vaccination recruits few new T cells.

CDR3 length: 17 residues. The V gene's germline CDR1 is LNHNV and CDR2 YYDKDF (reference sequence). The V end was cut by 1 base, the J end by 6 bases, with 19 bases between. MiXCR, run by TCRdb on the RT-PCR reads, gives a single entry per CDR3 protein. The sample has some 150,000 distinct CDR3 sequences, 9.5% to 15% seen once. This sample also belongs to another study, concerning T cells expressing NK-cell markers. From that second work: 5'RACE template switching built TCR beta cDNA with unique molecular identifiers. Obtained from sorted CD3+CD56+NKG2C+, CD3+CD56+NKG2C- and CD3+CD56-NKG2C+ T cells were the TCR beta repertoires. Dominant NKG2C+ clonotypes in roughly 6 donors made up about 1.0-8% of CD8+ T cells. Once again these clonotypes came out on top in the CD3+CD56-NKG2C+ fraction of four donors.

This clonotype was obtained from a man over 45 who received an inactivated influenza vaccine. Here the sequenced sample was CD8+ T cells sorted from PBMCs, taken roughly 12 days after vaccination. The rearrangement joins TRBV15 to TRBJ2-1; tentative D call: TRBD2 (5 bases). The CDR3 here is CATSRGSGLAGRNEQFF. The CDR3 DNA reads TGTGCCACCAGCAGAGGGTCGGGCCTAGCCGGTCGCAATGAGCAGTTCTTC.